This is a list of T cell receptor beta chains from one sample in a study of blood T cell repertoires in COVID-19. The method was immunoSEQ multiplex PCR; TCRdb's version includes in-frame clones alone and lacks a portion of them. The sample gives approximately 81,000 clones, roughly 90% of which show up once; 12% is in the top ten. Specimen: peripheral blood. These receptors all stem from a man in his 70s with active or convalescent COVID-19. Both conserved end residues are part of each CDR3. A D gene is named only where the DNA matches it firmly. Clone size is given for some rows only: seen once, a few or many times, or a class if the clone is expanded.

-	TRBV18	-	TRBJ2-5	CASSPRVETQYF	TGTGCCAGCTCACCCAGGGTAGAGACCCAGTACTTC
-	TRBV30	-	TRBJ1-2	CAWRRWQLGYGYTF	TGTGCCTGGAGGCGGTGGCAGTTGGGCTATGGCTACACCTTC
-	TRBV19	-	TRBJ2-7	CASSIAGHSYEQYF	TGTGCCAGTAGTATAGCAGGACACTCCTACGAGCAGTACTTC
-	TRBV18	-	TRBJ1-1	CASSLSLPNTEAFF	TGTGCCAGCTCCCTTTCCCTCCCGAACACTGAAGCTTTCTTT
once	TRBV7-9	TRBD1	TRBJ1-2	CASSQTGWDGYTF	TGTGCCAGCAGCCAGACAGGGTGGGACGGCTACACCTTC
-	TRBV6-5	TRBD1	TRBJ1-2	CASSRVQGAWGYTF	TGTGCCAGCAGTCGGGTACAGGGGGCTTGGGGCTACACCTTC
-	TRBV4-1	-	TRBJ2-1	CASSQVGRGNNEQFF	TGCGCCAGCAGCCAAGTCGGCAGGGGAAACAATGAGCAGTTCTTC
-	TRBV11-3	TRBD1	TRBJ1-1	CASSLGNTGGTEAFF	TGTGCCAGCAGCTTAGGGAATACAGGGGGCACTGAAGCTTTCTTT
once	TRBV7-9	TRBD1	TRBJ1-2	CASSLAGQRGYTF	TGTGCCAGCAGCTTAGCGGGACAGCGGGGCTACACCTTC
once	TRBV7-3	TRBD2	TRBJ2-1	CASSWDREDEQFF	TGTGCCAGCAGCTGGGACCGGGAGGATGAGCAGTTCTTC
once	TRBV2	TRBD1	TRBJ1-1	CASRRDREVTEAFF	TGTGCCAGCAGGAGAGACAGGGAAGTCACTGAAGCTTTCTTT
-	TRBV27	-	TRBJ1-1	CASSLTRTNTEAFF	TGTGCCAGCAGTTTAACCCGGACTAACACTGAAGCTTTCTTT
-	TRBV11-3	TRBD2	TRBJ2-1	CASSLGAGGQYNEQFF	TGTGCCAGCAGCTTAGGAGCGGGGGGGCAGTACAATGAGCAGTTCTTC
-	TRBV7-9	-	TRBJ2-3	CASSLAQTASTDTQYF	TGTGCCAGCAGCTTAGCGCAGACAGCTAGCACAGATACGCAGTATTTT
once	TRBV11-2	-	TRBJ1-5	CASSFGLNQPQHF	TGTGCCAGCAGCTTTGGGCTGAATCAGCCCCAGCATTTT
-	TRBV14	-	TRBJ1-1	CASSQGGRNTEAFF	TGTGCCAGCAGCCAAGGAGGTAGGAACACTGAAGCTTTCTTT
-	TRBV6-4	-	TRBJ1-5	CASSEGGGQPQHF	TGTGCCAGCAGTGAGGGGGGAGGTCAGCCCCAGCATTTT
-	TRBV19	TRBD2	TRBJ2-1	CASSPGGKQFF	TGTGCCAGTAGTCCGGGGGGGAAGCAGTTCTTC
few	TRBV18	TRBD1	TRBJ1-5	CASSPPKAGGFGQPQHF	TGTGCCAGCTCACCACCGAAGGCAGGGGGGTTCGGTCAGCCCCAGCATTTT
once	TRBV2	TRBD1	TRBJ2-7	CASSDGRGLYEQYF	TGTGCCAGCAGTGACGGCAGGGGGCTCTACGAGCAGTACTTC
-	TRBV6-5	-	TRBJ1-1	CASSLAVMNTEAFF	TGTGCCAGCAGTTTGGCGGTCATGAACACTGAAGCTTTCTTT
-	TRBV29-1	-	TRBJ1-2	CSAPAAGAREYGYTF	TGCAGCGCCCCGGCAGCAGGGGCAAGGGAGTATGGCTACACCTTC
-	TRBV19	-	TRBJ1-5	CASSISAGGQPQHF	TGTGCCAGTAGTATTTCGGCGGGTGGGCAGCCCCAGCATTTT
-	TRBV6-5	-	TRBJ1-1	CASSYSPPMNTEAFF	TGTGCCAGCAGTTACTCGCCACCTATGAACACTGAAGCTTTCTTT
-	TRBV27	TRBD1	TRBJ1-5	CASSLGPGTGDDQPQHF	TGTGCCAGCAGTTTAGGGCCCGGGACAGGCGACGATCAGCCCCAGCATTTT